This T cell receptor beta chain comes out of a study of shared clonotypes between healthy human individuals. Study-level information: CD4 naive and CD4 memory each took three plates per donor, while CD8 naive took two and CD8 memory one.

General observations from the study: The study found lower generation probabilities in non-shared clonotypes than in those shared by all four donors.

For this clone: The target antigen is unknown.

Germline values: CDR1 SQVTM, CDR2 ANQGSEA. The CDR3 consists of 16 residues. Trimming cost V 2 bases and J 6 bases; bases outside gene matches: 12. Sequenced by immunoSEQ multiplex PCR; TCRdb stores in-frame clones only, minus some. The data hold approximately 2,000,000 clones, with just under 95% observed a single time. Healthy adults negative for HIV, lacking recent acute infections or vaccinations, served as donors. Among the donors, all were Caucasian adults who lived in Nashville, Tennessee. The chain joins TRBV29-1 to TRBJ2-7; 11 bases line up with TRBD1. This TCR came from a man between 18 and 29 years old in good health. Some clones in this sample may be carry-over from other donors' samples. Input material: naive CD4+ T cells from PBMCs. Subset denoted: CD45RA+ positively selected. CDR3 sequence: CSVEKLRTGGSGEQYF. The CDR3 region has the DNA TGCAGCGTTGAAAAGTTAAGGACAGGGGGCTCCGGCGAGCAGTACTTC.